This T cell receptor beta chain was found in a study of radiotherapy plus CTLA-4 blockade in lung cancer. The CDR3 spans 15 residues. V lost 5 bases and J 0 bases, leaving 13 bases between the germline ends. Germline V lookup: CDR1 SGHTA, CDR2 FQGNSA. Clones were read by immunoSEQ multiplex PCR, and TCRdb kept only the in-frame ones, dropping some. The sample lists 40,000 to 60,000 clones, 70% to 90% occurring once. The chain joins TRBV7-2 to TRBJ1-2; a weak D match, TRBD1 (5 bases). Specimen: peripheral blood, collected from a patient treated with radiotherapy plus ipilimumab. This sequence originates from a human donor with non-small cell lung cancer that progressed on radiotherapy plus ipilimumab. Some clones in this sample may be carry-over from other donors' samples. CDR3: CASSPGGGSNYGYTF. The CDR3 DNA reads TGTGCCAGCAGCCCCGGGGGGGGGTCTAACTATGGCTACACCTTC.